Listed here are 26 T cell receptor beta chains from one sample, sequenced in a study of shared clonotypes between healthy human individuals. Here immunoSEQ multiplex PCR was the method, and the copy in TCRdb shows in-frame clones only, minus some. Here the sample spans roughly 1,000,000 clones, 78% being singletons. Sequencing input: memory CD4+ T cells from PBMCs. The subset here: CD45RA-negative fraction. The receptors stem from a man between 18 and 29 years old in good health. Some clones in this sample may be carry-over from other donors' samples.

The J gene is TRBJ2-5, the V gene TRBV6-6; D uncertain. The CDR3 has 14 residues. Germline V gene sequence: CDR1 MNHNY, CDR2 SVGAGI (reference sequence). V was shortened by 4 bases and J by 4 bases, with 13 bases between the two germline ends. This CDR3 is CASSSLARGETQYF. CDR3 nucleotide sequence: TGTGCCAGCAGTTCCCTCGCCAGAGGAGAGACCCAGTACTTC.

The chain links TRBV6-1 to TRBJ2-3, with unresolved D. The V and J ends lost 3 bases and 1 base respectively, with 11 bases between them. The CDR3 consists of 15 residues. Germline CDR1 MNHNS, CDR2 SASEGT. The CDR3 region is CASSDFYGRTDTQYF. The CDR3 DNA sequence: TGTGCCAGCAGTGATTTTTACGGCCGCACAGATACGCAGTATTTT.

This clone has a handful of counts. The CDR3 nucleotides read TGTGCCAGCAGCTCGATGACTAGCGGGAACACCGGGGAGCTGTTTTTT. As protein: CASSSMTSGNTGELFF. The J gene is TRBJ2-2, the V gene TRBV5-4, with 9 bases fitting TRBD2. Germline V gene lookup returns CDR1 SGHNT and CDR2 YYREEE (reference sequence). This CDR3 spans 16 amino acids. With 3 bases clipped from V and 1 base from J, the junction kept 4 bases outside the gene matches.

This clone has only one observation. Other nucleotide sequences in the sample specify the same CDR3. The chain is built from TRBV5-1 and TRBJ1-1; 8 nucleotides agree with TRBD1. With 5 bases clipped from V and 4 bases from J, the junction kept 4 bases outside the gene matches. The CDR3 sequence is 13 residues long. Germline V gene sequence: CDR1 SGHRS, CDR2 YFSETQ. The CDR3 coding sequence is TGCGCCAGCAGGCCAACAGGGGGCACTGAAGCTTTCTTT. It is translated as CASRPTGGTEAFF.

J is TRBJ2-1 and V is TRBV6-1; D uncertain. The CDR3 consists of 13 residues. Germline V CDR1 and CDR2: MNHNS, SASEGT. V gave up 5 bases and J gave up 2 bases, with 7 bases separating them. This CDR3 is CASSTQTYNEQFF. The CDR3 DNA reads TGTGCCAGCAGTACACAAACCTACAATGAGCAGTTCTTC.

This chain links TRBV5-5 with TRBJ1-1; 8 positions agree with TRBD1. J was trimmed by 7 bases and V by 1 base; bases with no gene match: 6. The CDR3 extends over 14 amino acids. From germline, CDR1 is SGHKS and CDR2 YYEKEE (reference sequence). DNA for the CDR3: TGTGCCAGCAGCTTGCGACAGGGGAAGTTTGAAGCTTTCTTT. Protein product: CASSLRQGKFEAFF.

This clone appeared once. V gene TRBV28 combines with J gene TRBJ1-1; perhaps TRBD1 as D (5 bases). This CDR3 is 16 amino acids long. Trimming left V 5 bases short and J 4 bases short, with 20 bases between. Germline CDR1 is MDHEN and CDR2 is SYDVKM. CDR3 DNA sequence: TGTGCCAGCAGTATTGGACGTTTGGGGGGGGGCACTGAAGCTTTCTTT. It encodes CASSIGRLGGGTEAFF.

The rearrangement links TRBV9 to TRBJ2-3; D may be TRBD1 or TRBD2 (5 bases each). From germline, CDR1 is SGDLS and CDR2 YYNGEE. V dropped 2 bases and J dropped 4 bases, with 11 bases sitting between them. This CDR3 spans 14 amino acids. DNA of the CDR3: TGTGCCAGCAGCGTGGGAAGGGACGCAGATACGCAGTATTTT. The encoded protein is CASSVGRDADTQYF. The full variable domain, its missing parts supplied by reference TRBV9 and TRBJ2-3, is DSGVTQTPKHLITATGQRVTLRCSPRSGDLSVYWYQQSLDQGLQFLIQYYNGEERAKGNILERFSAQQFPDLHSELNLSSLELGDSALYFCASSVGRDADTQYFGPGTRLTVL.

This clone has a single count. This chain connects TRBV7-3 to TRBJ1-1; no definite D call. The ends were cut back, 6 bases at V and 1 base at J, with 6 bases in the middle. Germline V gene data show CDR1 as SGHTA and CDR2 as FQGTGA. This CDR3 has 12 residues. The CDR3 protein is CASSIGNTEAFF. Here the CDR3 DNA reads TGTGCCAGCAGTATAGGGAACACTGAAGCTTTCTTT.

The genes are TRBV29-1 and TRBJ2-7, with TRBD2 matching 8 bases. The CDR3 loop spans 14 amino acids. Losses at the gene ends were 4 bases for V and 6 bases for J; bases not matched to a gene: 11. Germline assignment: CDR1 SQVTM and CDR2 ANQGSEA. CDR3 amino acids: CSVGSASGYGEQYF. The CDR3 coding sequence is TGCAGCGTTGGAAGTGCTAGCGGGTACGGCGAGCAGTACTTC.

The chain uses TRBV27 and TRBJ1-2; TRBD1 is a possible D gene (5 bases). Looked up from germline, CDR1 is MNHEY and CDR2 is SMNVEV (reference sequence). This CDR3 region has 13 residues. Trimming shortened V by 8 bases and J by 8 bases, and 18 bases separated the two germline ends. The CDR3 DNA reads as TGTGCCAGCGCTTCCGCAGGGACGAGAGGCTACACCTTC. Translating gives CASASAGTRGYTF.

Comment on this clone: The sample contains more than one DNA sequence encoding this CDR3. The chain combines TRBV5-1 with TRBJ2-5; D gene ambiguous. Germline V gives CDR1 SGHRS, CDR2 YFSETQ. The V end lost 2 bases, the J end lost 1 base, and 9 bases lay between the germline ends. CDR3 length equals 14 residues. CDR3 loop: CASSFGQVQETQYF. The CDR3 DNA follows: TGCGCCAGCAGCTTTGGGCAGGTCCAAGAGACCCAGTACTTC.

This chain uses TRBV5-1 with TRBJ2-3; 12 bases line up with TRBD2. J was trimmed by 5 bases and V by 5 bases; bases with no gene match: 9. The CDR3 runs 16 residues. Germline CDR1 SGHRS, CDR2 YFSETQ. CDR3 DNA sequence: TGCGCCAGCAGTTTAGCTCCGGGACTAGCGGGAGATACGCAGTATTTT. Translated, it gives CASSLAPGLAGDTQYF.

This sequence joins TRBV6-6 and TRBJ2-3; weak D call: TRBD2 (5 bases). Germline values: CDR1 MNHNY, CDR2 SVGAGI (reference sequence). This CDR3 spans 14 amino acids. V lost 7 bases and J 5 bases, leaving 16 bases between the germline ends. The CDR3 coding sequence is TGTGCCAGCACCCACGCGGGCCCCGGAGATACGCAGTATTTT. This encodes CASTHAGPGDTQYF.

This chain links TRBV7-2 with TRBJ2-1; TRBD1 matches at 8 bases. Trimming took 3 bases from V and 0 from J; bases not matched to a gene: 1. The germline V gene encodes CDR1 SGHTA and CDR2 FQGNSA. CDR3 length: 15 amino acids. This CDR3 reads CASSFGTGSYNEQFF. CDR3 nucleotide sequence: TGTGCCAGCAGCTTTGGGACAGGCTCCTACAATGAGCAGTTCTTC.

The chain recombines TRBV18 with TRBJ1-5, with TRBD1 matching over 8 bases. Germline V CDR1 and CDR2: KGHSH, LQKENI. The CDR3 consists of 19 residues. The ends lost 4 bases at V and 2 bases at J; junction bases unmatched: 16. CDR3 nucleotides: TGTGCCAGCTCACTAAGGCGACAGGGGCCGCCAATTGGCAATCAGCCCCAGCATTTT. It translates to CASSLRRQGPPIGNQPQHF.

CDR3 loop: CASTPGGVYGYTF. DNA for the CDR3: TGTGCCAGCACCCCGGGAGGGGTCTATGGCTACACCTTC. The rearrangement uses TRBV28 and TRBJ1-2; the D gene is possibly TRBD1 (5 bases). The CDR3 runs 13 residues. Looked up from germline, CDR1 is MDHEN and CDR2 is SYDVKM. With 7 bases removed from V and 4 bases from J, the gap between germline ends came to 13 bases.

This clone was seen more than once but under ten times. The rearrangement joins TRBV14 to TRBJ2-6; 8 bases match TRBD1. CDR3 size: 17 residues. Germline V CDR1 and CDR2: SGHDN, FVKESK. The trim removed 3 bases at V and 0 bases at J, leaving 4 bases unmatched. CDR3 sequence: CASSHRDRSSGANVLTF. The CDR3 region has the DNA TGTGCCAGCAGCCACCGGGACAGGAGCTCTGGGGCCAACGTCCTGACTTTC.

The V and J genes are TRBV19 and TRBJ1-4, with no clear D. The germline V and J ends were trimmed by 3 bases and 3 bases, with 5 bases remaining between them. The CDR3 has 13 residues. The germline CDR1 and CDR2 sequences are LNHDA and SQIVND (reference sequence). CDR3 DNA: TGTGCCAGTAGTATCCGGCCTAATGAAAAACTGTTTTTT. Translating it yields CASSIRPNEKLFF. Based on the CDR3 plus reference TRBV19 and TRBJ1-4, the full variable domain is DGGITQSPKYLFRKEGQNVTLSCEQNLNHDAMYWYRQDPGQGLRLIYYSQIVNDFQKGDIAEGYSVSREKKESFPLTVTSAQKNPTAFYLCASSIRPNEKLFFGSGTQLSVL.

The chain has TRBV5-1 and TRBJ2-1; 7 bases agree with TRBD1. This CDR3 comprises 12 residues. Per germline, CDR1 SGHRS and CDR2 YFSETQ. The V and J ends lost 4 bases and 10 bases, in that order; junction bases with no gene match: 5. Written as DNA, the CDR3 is TGCGCCAGCAGCGGGGGACAGCTAGAGCAGTTCTTC. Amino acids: CASSGGQLEQFF.

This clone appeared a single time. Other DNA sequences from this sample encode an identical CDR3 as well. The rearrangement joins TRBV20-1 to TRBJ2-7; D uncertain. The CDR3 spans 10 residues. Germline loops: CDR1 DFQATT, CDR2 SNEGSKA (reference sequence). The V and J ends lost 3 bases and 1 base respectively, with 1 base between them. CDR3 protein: CSASSYEQYF. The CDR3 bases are TGCAGTGCTAGTTCCTACGAGCAGTACTTC.

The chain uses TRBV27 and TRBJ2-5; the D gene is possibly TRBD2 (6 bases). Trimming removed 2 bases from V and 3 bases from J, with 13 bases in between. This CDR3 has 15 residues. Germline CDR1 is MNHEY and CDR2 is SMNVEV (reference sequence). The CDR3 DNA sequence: TGTGCCAGCAGTTTAATTGAGGCGGGAAAAGAGACCCAGTACTTC. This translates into CASSLIEAGKETQYF.

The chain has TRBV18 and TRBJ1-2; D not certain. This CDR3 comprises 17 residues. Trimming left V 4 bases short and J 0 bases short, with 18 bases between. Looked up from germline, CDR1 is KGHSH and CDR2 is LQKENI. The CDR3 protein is CASSLLSDLSTNYGYTF. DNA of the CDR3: TGTGCCAGCTCACTGTTGTCAGATTTATCAACTAACTATGGCTACACCTTC.

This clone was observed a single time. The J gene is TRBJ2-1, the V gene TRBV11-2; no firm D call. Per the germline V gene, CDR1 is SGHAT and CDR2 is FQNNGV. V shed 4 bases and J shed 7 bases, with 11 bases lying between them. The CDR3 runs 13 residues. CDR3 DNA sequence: TGTGCCAGCAGCTCAACTCTAGGGAATGAGCAGTTCTTC. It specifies CASSSTLGNEQFF.

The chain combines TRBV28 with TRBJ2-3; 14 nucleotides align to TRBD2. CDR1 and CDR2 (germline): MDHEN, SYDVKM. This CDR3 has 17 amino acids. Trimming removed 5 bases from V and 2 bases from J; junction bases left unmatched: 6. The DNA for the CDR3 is TGTGCCAGCAGTCTCTGGACTAGCGGGAGGCACACAGATACGCAGTATTTT. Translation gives CASSLWTSGRHTDTQYF.

This chain's CDR3 is CATSRGSGALMNTEAFF. CDR3 coding DNA: TGTGCCACCAGCAGAGGGTCCGGGGCACTTATGAACACTGAAGCTTTCTTT. The genes are TRBV15 and TRBJ1-1; TRBD1 might be the D (5 bases). CDR1 and CDR2 from the germline V gene are LNHNV and YYDKDF (reference sequence). With 1 base removed from V and 0 bases from J, the gap between germline ends came to 15 bases. This CDR3 region has 17 residues.